This paragraph reports one T cell receptor (beta chain). Its antigen is currently unknown. J gave up 2 bases and V 7 bases, and 14 bases lay outside the gene matches. The V gene's germline CDR1 is MNHEY and CDR2 SVGEGT. The CDR3 loop spans 17 amino acids. The sample is drawn from a study of T cell responses to AZD1222 COVID-19 vaccine. Repertoires were generated with immunoSEQ multiplex PCR, while TCRdb's copy carries only in-frame clones and drops some. Of over 130,000 clones in the sample, about 90% were seen once. Findings and limits, study-wide: Along spike, vaccine-associated CD4 TCRs were found throughout, with dominance at 160-218 and 743-854. Spike-specific TCR breadth rose after two AZD1222 doses, and depth rose as well.

The genes are TRBV6-2 or TRBV6-3 and TRBJ2-3, with TRBD2 matching over 8 bases. The sequence came from an adult who received the AZD1222 COVID-19 vaccine. This specimen consisted of peripheral blood, obtained 28 days after the second AZD1222 dose. CDR3 loop: CASTPIFLAGNTDTQYF. CDR3 DNA sequence: TGTGCCAGCACCCCCATATTTCTAGCGGGCAACACAGATACGCAGTATTTT.